This T cell receptor beta chain came from a study of T-cell memory formation after mild COVID-19. Study details: Each donor largely had its own TCR clusters.

The V segment lost 6 bases and the J segment 8 bases; nucleotides outside the gene matches: 8. The CDR3 is made up of 14 amino acids. Germline CDR1 and CDR2: MNHEY and SVGEGT. Using its own MiXCR run on the 5' RACE reads, TCRdb lists one record per CDR3 protein. This repertoire shows 70,000 to 95,000 distinct CDR3 sequences, about 13% found once; its top ten account for 40% to 45%. The receptor was isolated from a man younger than 35 who had mild COVID-19 (a few samples of this study predate the infection). Cell type and time point are not known. Material for sequencing was PBMCs or a T cell subset sorted from them (not recorded which). V gene TRBV6-2 or TRBV6-3 combines with J gene TRBJ2-4, with 9 bases fitting TRBD2. This chain's CDR3 is CASRGLAITDIQYF. DNA of the CDR3: TGTGCCAGCAGGGGACTAGCAATTACGGACATTCAGTACTTC.